This T cell receptor (beta chain) was found in a study of T cell responses to AZD1222 COVID-19 vaccine. Study context: Investigators merged groups given second doses at roughly 4 or roughly 12 weeks.

For this clone: As yet, its antigen is unknown.

The germline V gene encodes CDR1 SEHNR and CDR2 FQNEAQ (reference sequence). Unmatched junction bases numbered 4, after V lost 3 bases and J lost 6 bases. The CDR3 has 15 residues. The data were produced by immunoSEQ multiplex PCR, yet TCRdb's version contains in-frame clones alone and is incomplete. The data show 130,000 or so clones, 85% to 90% seen once. Study-wide results and limits: No day 14 peak samples; only post-peak repertoires were characterized. Reports indicate that nearly half of spike-specific TCRs are directed at unmutated variant regions. Receipt of two AZD1222 doses was followed by a rise in Spike-specific TCR breadth and depth.

The sample consisted of peripheral blood, taken on day 0 of AZD1222 vaccination. This clonotype was sampled from an adult in good health. The rearrangement joins TRBV7-9 to TRBJ1-6, with TRBD1 matching over 8 bases. CDR3 amino acids: CASSLTGAGNSPLHF. CDR3 coding DNA: TGTGCCAGCAGCTTGACAGGGGCAGGTAATTCACCCCTCCACTTT. Supplemented by reference TRBV7-9 and TRBJ1-6, the full variable domain reads DTGVSQNPRHKITKRGQNVTFRCDPISEHNRLYWYRQTLGQGPEFLTYFQNEAQLEKSRLLSDRFSAERPKGSFSTLEIQRTEQGDSAMYLCASSLTGAGNSPLHFGNGTRLTVT.